The 2 T cell receptor beta chains listed next were all sequenced from one sample in a study of PD-L1 blockade in urothelial cancer. Sequencing used immunoSEQ multiplex PCR; TCRdb keeps in-frame clones, though not all of them. Of roughly 38,000 clones listed, 82% are singletons. Time point described: pretreatment peripheral blood. The material sequenced was PBMCs, taken around atezolizumab (anti-PD-L1) treatment. The source is a man in his 60s with urothelial cancer.

The V call is TRBV5-4, the J call TRBJ1-3; a possible D gene is TRBD1 (6 bases). This CDR3 spans 16 amino acids. V lost 2 bases and J lost 0, with 12 bases in between. Per the germline V gene, CDR1 is SGHNT and CDR2 is YYREEE (reference sequence). CDR3 in DNA: TGTGCCAGCAGCTTAGACAGGCCTCGCTCTGGAAACACCATATATTTT. Amino acid sequence: CASSLDRPRSGNTIYF.

V gene TRBV7-9 combines with J gene TRBJ2-2; 7 nucleotides line up with TRBD1. The CDR3 runs to 15 residues. The trim removed 5 bases at V and 4 bases at J, leaving 7 bases unmatched. CDR1 and CDR2 from the germline V gene are SEHNR and FQNEAQ (reference sequence). Here the CDR3 reads CASSLRTGVTGELFF. CDR3 DNA: TGTGCCAGCAGCCTAAGAACAGGGGTCACCGGGGAGCTGTTTTTT.